The 18 T cell receptor beta chains presented below share a single source sample, sequenced in a study of OX40 agonist ivuxolimab in advanced cancers. Produced via immunoSEQ multiplex PCR; TCRdb's table is partial and in-frame only. The sample shows under 55,000 clones, around 90% of them seen only once. The sequencing here drew on CD4+ or CD8+ T cells sorted from blood, taken in a trial of the OX40 agonist ivuxolimab. Every receptor here comes from an adult with an advanced solid tumor such as melanoma, head and neck, liver or kidney cancer.

A single count supports this clone. The chain is built from TRBV6-5 and TRBJ2-1; 9 bases map to TRBD1. CDR3 length: 11 residues. The V and J ends lost 6 bases and 15 bases, in that order; junction bases with no gene match: 6. The germline V gene has CDR1 MNHEY and CDR2 SVGAGI. This CDR3 reads CASRSTGGMFF. The CDR3, as DNA: TGTGCCAGCAGATCAACAGGGGGCATGTTCTTC.

The rearrangement joins TRBV9 to TRBJ2-2; 11 nucleotides align to TRBD2. The CDR3 spans 18 residues. Trimming at V came to 4 bases and at J to 4 bases, leaving 12 bases not matched to a gene. CDR1 and CDR2 (germline): SGDLS, YYNGEE. The CDR3 loop is CASSSRTSGPVGTGELFF. The CDR3 DNA follows: TGTGCCAGCAGCTCACGGACTAGCGGGCCAGTAGGCACCGGGGAGCTGTTTTTT.

This rearrangement joins TRBV7-6 to TRBJ1-1; no clear D gene. This CDR3 region has 14 residues. Germline V gene lookup returns CDR1 SGHVS and CDR2 FNYEAQ. V lost 3 bases and J lost 4, with 12 bases in between. CDR3 DNA: TGTGCCAGCAGCTTGAGGATTGTCGGCACTGAAGCTTTCTTT. Translating gives CASSLRIVGTEAFF.

V usage is TRBV19 and J usage is TRBJ2-7; D is unresolved. Germline CDR1 reads LNHDA; CDR2 reads SQIVND (reference sequence). Trimming removed 5 bases at V and 5 bases at J, with 16 bases between. The CDR3 extends over 14 amino acids. The CDR3 reads CASSPTSGVDEQYF. The DNA of the CDR3 is TGTGCCAGTAGTCCCACCAGTGGGGTGGACGAGCAGTACTTC.

This chain uses TRBV19 with TRBJ2-7; 9 bases map to TRBD1. The ends lost 5 bases at V and 7 bases at J; junction bases unmatched: 6. The CDR3 length is 13 residues. In germline, CDR1 is LNHDA, CDR2 SQIVND (reference sequence). The CDR3 loop is CASSEDRGFEQYF. Here the CDR3 DNA reads TGTGCCAGTAGTGAGGACAGGGGATTTGAGCAGTACTTC.

This rearrangement joins TRBV4-1 to TRBJ2-7; TRBD2 is a possible D gene (6 bases). Germline V CDR1 and CDR2: MGHRA, YSYEKL. This CDR3 comprises 16 residues. With 0 bases removed from V and 0 bases from J, the gap between germline ends came to 12 bases. The CDR3 loop is CASSQDARTTSYEQYF. Written as DNA, the CDR3 is TGCGCCAGCAGCCAAGATGCGCGGACTACCTCCTACGAGCAGTACTTC.

The V call is TRBV7-9, the J call TRBJ2-1, with 10 bases matching TRBD2. Germline lookup yields CDR1 SEHNR and CDR2 FQNEAQ (reference sequence). CDR3 length: 15 amino acids. V lost 5 bases to trimming and J lost 10 bases; unmatched junction nucleotides: 11. This chain's CDR3 is CASSPSGSGLGEQFF. In DNA form, the CDR3 reads TGTGCCAGCAGCCCTAGCGGGAGCGGATTAGGCGAGCAGTTCTTC.

This chain uses TRBV6-1 with TRBJ2-1; 8 nucleotides align to TRBD2. The CDR3 runs to 15 residues. V trimming: 7 bases; J trimming: 2 bases; junction bases outside the gene matches: 7. CDR1 MNHNS and CDR2 SASEGT come from the germline V gene. The CDR3 DNA follows: TGTGCCAGCACCAGGCAGCGGGGGCCCTACAATGAGCAGTTCTTC. It encodes CASTRQRGPYNEQFF.

This clone has only one observation. The rearrangement joins TRBV6-1 to TRBJ1-2, with TRBD1 matching over 10 bases. The junction had 5 bases not matched to a gene; V was cut back by 0 bases and J by 4 bases. The CDR3 consists of 16 residues. Germline V lookup: CDR1 MNHNS, CDR2 SASEGT. CDR3 coding DNA: TGTGCCAGCAGTGAAGCGCGATGGACAGGGGGCTATGGCTACACCTTC. Encoded protein: CASSEARWTGGYGYTF.

The chain uses TRBV7-9 and TRBJ2-2; D unclear. Germline assignment: CDR1 SEHNR and CDR2 FQNEAQ (reference sequence). The CDR3 contains 14 residues. V lost 1 base, J lost 6 bases, and 9 bases lay in between. In DNA form, the CDR3 reads TGTGCCAGCAGCTTAGGGGGTAGATCCGGGGAGCTGTTTTTT. Translating it yields CASSLGGRSGELFF.

The rearrangement links TRBV30 to TRBJ2-7; 10 bases agree with TRBD1. Trimming took 8 bases from V and 0 from J; bases not matched to a gene: 4. This CDR3 is 13 amino acids long. The germline gives CDR1 GTSNPN, CDR2 SVGIG (reference sequence). CDR3 nucleotide sequence: TGTGCCGGGGGACAGGGGTTCTCCTACGAGCAGTACTTC. Protein: CAGGQGFSYEQYF.

The chain employs TRBV28 and TRBJ1-3; no clear D. This CDR3 is built from 15 residues. Looked up from germline, CDR1 is MDHEN and CDR2 is SYDVKM. V lost 2 bases to trimming and J lost 0 bases, with 8 bases between them. CDR3 coding DNA: TGTGCCAGCAGTTTAGACATCGGCTCTGGAAACACCATATATTTT. Its translation is CASSLDIGSGNTIYF.

In this sample, this clone turned up once. The J gene is TRBJ1-6, the V gene TRBV6-1; no firm D call. There are 9 residues in the CDR3. The V gene lost 8 bases and the J gene lost 10 bases, with 3 bases spanning the gap. Germline V gene data show CDR1 as MNHNS and CDR2 as SASEGT. CDR3 in amino acids: CASHSPLHF. For the CDR3, the DNA is TGTGCCAGCCACTCACCCCTCCACTTT.

CDR3 protein: CASGDNNSGANVLTF. CDR3 in DNA: TGTGCCTCCGGGGACAACAACTCTGGGGCCAACGTCCTGACTTTC. This chain uses TRBV6-1 with TRBJ2-6; maybe TRBD1 (6 bases). Trimming pared 11 bases from V and 0 bases from J, leaving 14 bases between. This CDR3 is 15 amino acids long. Germline assignment: CDR1 MNHNS and CDR2 SASEGT.

This clone was picked up one time. At one boundary the junction diverges from the germline segment, which might be a read error. This chain links TRBV27 with TRBJ2-3; possibly TRBD2 for D (6 bases). The CDR3 totals 12 residues. Germline values: CDR1 MNHEY, CDR2 SMNVEV (reference sequence). CDR3 region: CATSKGWGAQYF. CDR3 DNA: TGTGCCACCAGTAAGGGGTGGGGGGCGCAGTATTTT.

V and J are TRBV6-6 and TRBJ1-5, with 7 bases aligning to TRBD1. With 6 bases clipped from V and 3 bases from J, the junction kept 8 bases outside the gene matches. There are 15 residues in the CDR3. Germline V gene sequence: CDR1 MNHNY, CDR2 SVGAGI (reference sequence). CDR3: CASRQKTGINQPQHF. CDR3 in DNA: TGTGCCAGCAGGCAAAAGACAGGGATCAATCAGCCCCAGCATTTT.

This rearrangement joins TRBV7-8 to TRBJ2-5; D not certain. The better agreement between TRBJ2-7 and the DNA end casts doubt on the J call. The germline V gene has CDR1 SGHVS and CDR2 FQNEAQ. The CDR3 spans 13 residues. This CDR3 reads CASRFDLAYEQYF. CDR3 bases: TGTGCCAGTAGATTCGATTTAGCCTACGAGCAGTACTTC.

The count of this clone is one. V gene TRBV5-6 combines with J gene TRBJ2-2; 10 nucleotides agree with TRBD1. Per germline, CDR1 SGHDT and CDR2 YYEEEE. The CDR3 spans 18 residues. V was pared by 2 bases and J by 4 bases, with 11 bases of the junction left unmatched. In DNA, the CDR3 is TGTGCCAGCAGCTTTGCTGGGACAGGGGTAGTTGGCACCGGGGAGCTGTTTTTT. Translation gives CASSFAGTGVVGTGELFF.